Presented here are 8 T cell receptor beta chains from one specimen sequenced in a study of cytomegalovirus exposure and HLA in healthy donors. Primers for the PCR totalled 60 Vbeta and 13 Jbeta. Assay used: immunoSEQ multiplex PCR; TCRdb lists only in-frame clones, some missing. Among about 130,000 clones listed, about 68% were seen once. The sequencing input was PBMCs. The receptors were gathered from a human donor in good health.

The V and J genes are TRBV11-3 and TRBJ2-5; 7 bases align to TRBD1. The last part of the DNA fits TRBJ2-7 better; the J call may be wrong. CDR1 and CDR2 from the germline V gene are SGHNT and YENEEA. The CDR3 totals 16 residues. The CDR3, as DNA: TGTGCCAGCAGCTTAGGCCGGTACAGGGGAGACAACGAGCAGTACTTC. Its translation: CASSLGRYRGDNEQYF.

This chain joins TRBV6-4 and TRBJ2-1; 8 positions agree with TRBD2. V shed 5 bases and J 6 bases; nucleotides not matched to a gene: 12. The CDR3 runs 16 residues. CDR1 and CDR2 from the germline V gene are MRHNA and SNTAGT. This CDR3 reads CASSTLLTSAPNEQFF. The DNA of the CDR3 is TGTGCCAGCAGTACCCTCTTGACTAGCGCCCCCAATGAGCAGTTCTTC.

The chain combines TRBV6-5 with TRBJ2-1; TRBD2 might be the D (6 bases). V was cut by 0 bases and J by 7 bases, with 13 bases left in between. This CDR3 spans 15 amino acids. Germline V gene lookup returns CDR1 MNHEY and CDR2 SVGAGI. CDR3 DNA: TGTGCCAGCAGTTACTCGACGGGAGTGGGGAATGAGCAGTTCTTC. Amino acids: CASSYSTGVGNEQFF.

The chain carries TRBV5-8 and TRBJ2-1, with D possibly being TRBD2 (6 bases). Germline CDR1 reads SGHTS; CDR2 reads YDEGEE. The V gene lost 4 bases and the J gene lost 5 bases, with 19 bases spanning the gap. The CDR3 is made up of 16 amino acids. The CDR3 DNA is TGTGCCAGCAGCCTACGGAGGGCTAGCCGAAACAATGAGCAGTTCTTC. Translation: CASSLRRASRNNEQFF.

V gene TRBV28 combines with J gene TRBJ2-7, with TRBD2 identical over 7 bases. Germline-derived CDR1 and CDR2 are MDHEN and SYDVKM. The CDR3 runs to 13 residues. J was trimmed by 0 bases and V by 7 bases; bases with no gene match: 3. CDR3 loop: CASTGGSSYEQYF. CDR3 nucleotides: TGTGCCAGCACCGGGGGGTCCTCCTACGAGCAGTACTTC.

The rearrangement joins TRBV7-6 to TRBJ2-2; D may be TRBD2 (5 bases). The CDR3 is 15 residues long. The germline CDR1 and CDR2 sequences are SGHVS and FNYEAQ. Trimming stripped 5 bases from V and 4 bases from J, with 14 bases between. The CDR3 protein is CASSTRPSGTGELFF. In DNA form, the CDR3 reads TGTGCCAGCAGCACCCGGCCCAGCGGCACCGGGGAGCTGTTTTTT.

The rearrangement joins TRBV11-3 to TRBJ2-7; 7 bases align to TRBD2. With V trimmed by 5 bases and J by 6 bases, 13 bases remained unmatched. Germline V gives CDR1 SGHNT, CDR2 YENEEA. The CDR3 contains 15 residues. This CDR3 reads CASSAGAGRDLEQYF. The CDR3, as DNA: TGTGCCAGCAGCGCCGGGGCGGGGAGGGACCTCGAGCAGTACTTC.

This chain links TRBV20-1 with TRBJ2-3; D call uncertain. V gave up 5 bases and J gave up 2 bases, with 5 bases separating them. The CDR3 has 11 residues. Germline lookup yields CDR1 DFQATT and CDR2 SNEGSKA (reference sequence). The CDR3 DNA reads TGCAGTGCTTTACTCACAGATACGCAGTATTTT. It yields the protein CSALLTDTQYF.